This is a list of T cell receptor beta chains from one sample in a study of T cells in Graves' hyperthyroidism and ophthalmopathy. TCRdb itself ran the multiplex PCR reads through MiXCR, one entry per CDR3 protein. In the table there are hundreds of thousands of distinct CDR3 sequences, about 20% of which are singletons. The specimen was blood. Every receptor here comes from a man in his thirties or forties with Graves' ophthalmopathy. The CDR3 runs from the conserved cysteine through the conserved F or W. The order of the fields is CDR3 DNA, CDR3 protein, V gene, J gene, D gene, clone size. D genes are given only for firm matches. Clone size appears in some rows only: once, few, many, or a class for an expanded clone.

DNA: TGCGCCAGCAGCGAACAACTAGCGGGATACGAGCAGTACTTC
CDR3: CASSEQLAGYEQYF
V: TRBV5-1
J: TRBJ2-7
D: TRBD2
size: few

DNA: TGCGCCAGCAGCCAAGATACCAGGGGGTTGACCGGGGAGCTGTTTTTT
CDR3: CASSQDTRGLTGELFF
V: TRBV4-1
J: TRBJ2-2
D: TRBD1
size: NA

DNA: TGCGCCAGCAGCAGGACGGACGATCCAGAAAAACTGTTTTTT
CDR3: CASSRTDDPEKLFF
V: TRBV10-1
J: TRBJ1-4
D: NA
size: NA

DNA: TGTGCCAGCAGTCCTCCGGGGTTCAACTACGAGCAGTACTTC
CDR3: CASSPPGFNYEQYF
V: TRBV6-1
J: TRBJ2-7
D: NA
size: NA

DNA: TGTGCCAGCAGCTCGGTTAGCGAATACGAGCAGTACTTC
CDR3: CASSSVSEYEQYF
V: TRBV5-6
J: TRBJ2-7
D: NA
size: NA

DNA: TGTGCCAGCAGCTCCTATTTCGGACAGGGCCAGAACACTGAAGCTTTCTTT
CDR3: CASSSYFGQGQNTEAFF
V: TRBV5-4
J: TRBJ1-1
D: TRBD1
size: NA

DNA: TGTGCCAGCAGAGAGGGTAGTACTGAAGCTTTCTTT
CDR3: CASREGSTEAFF
V: TRBV2
J: TRBJ1-1
D: NA
size: NA

DNA: TGTGCCAGCAGGGACAACAGGGGGCTTCACACTGAAGCTTTCTTT
CDR3: CASRDNRGLHTEAFF
V: TRBV12-3/TRBV12-4
J: TRBJ1-1
D: TRBD1
size: many

DNA: TGTGCCAGCAGTTTTACGGGAAACTATGGCTACACCTTC
CDR3: CASSFTGNYGYTF
V: TRBV28
J: TRBJ1-2
D: NA
size: NA

DNA: TGTGCCAGCAGTCCTCCCCCGGGACTAGGTAGCACAGATACGCAGTATTTT
CDR3: CASSPPPGLGSTDTQYF
V: TRBV28
J: TRBJ2-3
D: TRBD2
size: many

DNA: TGTGCCAGCAGCATTGCGGTGGAGGGGGGCGACTCCTACGAGCAGTACTTC
CDR3: CASSIAVEGGDSYEQYF
V: TRBV2
J: TRBJ2-7
D: NA
size: few

DNA: TGTGCCAGCAGTTACTTACGTGGCGGGAATTGGGCAGATACGCAGTATTTT
CDR3: CASSYLRGGNWADTQYF
V: TRBV6-2/TRBV6-3
J: TRBJ2-3
D: NA
size: NA

DNA: TGCAGCTCCCTAGCGGGATCGTACAATGAGCAGTTCTTC
CDR3: CSSLAGSYNEQFF
V: TRBV29-1
J: TRBJ2-1
D: TRBD2
size: NA

DNA: TGTGCCAGCAGCGTAGGACAGCTCTCTGGAAACACCATATATTTT
CDR3: CASSVGQLSGNTIYF
V: TRBV9
J: TRBJ1-3
D: NA
size: NA

DNA: TGTGCCACCCACCAGGGGACTCTGCAGACCCAGTACTTC
CDR3: CATHQGTLQTQYF
V: TRBV10-3
J: TRBJ2-5
D: NA
size: few

DNA: TGTGCCAGCAGTTCCCGGTTGGAGGGAACCCTGAACACTGAAGCTTTCTTT
CDR3: CASSSRLEGTLNTEAFF
V: TRBV28
J: TRBJ1-1
D: NA
size: many

DNA: TGTGCCAGCAGTGTCCGGGGGCCTCCTGACACCTACGAGCAGTACTTC
CDR3: CASSVRGPPDTYEQYF
V: TRBV6-1
J: TRBJ2-7
D: NA
size: many

DNA: TGTGCCAGCAGCGCGAGACGGGCTAGCGGGGGGAACACCGGGGAGCTGTTTTTT
CDR3: CASSARRASGGNTGELFF
V: TRBV11-2
J: TRBJ2-2
D: TRBD2
size: few

DNA: TGTGCCAGCAGCTTGCCGCTCCGGACAGGGAGGGGACACACTGAAGCTTTCTTT
CDR3: CASSLPLRTGRGHTEAFF
V: TRBV5-5
J: TRBJ1-1
D: TRBD1
size: NA

DNA: TGCAGTGCGGGGGGAGGGACAGCTTTCTTT
CDR3: CSAGGGTAFF
V: TRBV20-1
J: TRBJ1-1
D: NA
size: NA

DNA: TGTGCCACCTGGAACGGAGGATACAATGAGCAGTTCTTC
CDR3: CATWNGGYNEQFF
V: TRBV2
J: TRBJ2-1
D: NA
size: many

DNA: TGTGCCAGCTCAAACCAGGGGAGCAAAGGCTACACCTTC
CDR3: CASSNQGSKGYTF
V: TRBV18
J: TRBJ1-2
D: NA
size: NA

DNA: TGTGCCAGCGAAGAGGGACTAGCGGGCTTCAACTCCTACGAGCAGTGCTTC
CDR3: CASEEGLAGFNSYEQCF
V: TRBV6-1
J: TRBJ2-7
D: TRBD2
size: few

DNA: TGTGCCAGTAGTGCTGTGGCGGGAGGGATGAACACCGGGGAGCTGTTTTTT
CDR3: CASSAVAGGMNTGELFF
V: TRBV19
J: TRBJ2-2
D: TRBD2
size: few

DNA: TGCGCCAGCAGCTTGAGTAGCAATGAGCAGTTCTTC
CDR3: CASSLSSNEQFF
V: TRBV5-1
J: TRBJ2-1
D: NA
size: many

DNA: TGTGCCAGCAGTTCCCCCGGACAGTTTTACACCGGGGAGCTGTTTTTT
CDR3: CASSSPGQFYTGELFF
V: TRBV28
J: TRBJ2-2
D: NA
size: NA

DNA: TGTGCCAGCAGTTACCTGAGTAATGAGCAGTTCTTC
CDR3: CASSYLSNEQFF
V: TRBV6-2/TRBV6-3
J: TRBJ2-1
D: NA
size: few

DNA: TGTGCCAGCAGCTTGGGTCCGGCTACCTCCTACGAGCAGTACTTC
CDR3: CASSLGPATSYEQYF
V: TRBV5-6
J: TRBJ2-7
D: NA
size: few

DNA: TGTGCCAGCAGCCCACACCGGACTGCCTACGAGCAGTACTTC
CDR3: CASSPHRTAYEQYF
V: TRBV12-3/TRBV12-4
J: TRBJ2-7
D: NA
size: many

DNA: TGTGCCAGCAGCGTAATGCAGGATCAGCCCCAGCATTTT
CDR3: CASSVMQDQPQHF
V: TRBV7-2
J: TRBJ1-5
D: NA
size: few

DNA: TGTGCCTGGAGTGGCCTATACTCCTACGAGCAGTACTTC
CDR3: CAWSGLYSYEQYF
V: TRBV30
J: TRBJ2-7
D: NA
size: NA

DNA: TGTGCCAGCAGCTTAGACGACAGGATGAGCACTGAAGCTTTCTTT
CDR3: CASSLDDRMSTEAFF
V: TRBV7-9
J: TRBJ1-1
D: NA
size: many

DNA: TGTGCCAGCAGCCATCGGACACTTTTCAATGAGCAGTTCTTC
CDR3: CASSHRTLFNEQFF
V: TRBV3-1
J: TRBJ2-1
D: NA
size: NA

DNA: TGTGCCAGCAGCTTAACGGGGGACAGGGGGCGAGAGACCCAGTACTTC
CDR3: CASSLTGDRGRETQYF
V: TRBV7-3
J: TRBJ2-5
D: TRBD1
size: NA

DNA: TGTGCCAGTAGTGTCGGACTGGGCTACGAGCAGTACTTC
CDR3: CASSVGLGYEQYF
V: TRBV19
J: TRBJ2-7
D: NA
size: few

DNA: TGTGCCATCTCCCTTTCCGGACTAAGCGGAGCCTACGAGCAGTACTTC
CDR3: CAISLSGLSGAYEQYF
V: TRBV11-2
J: TRBJ2-7
D: NA
size: many

DNA: TGTGCCAGCAGCGCCGGGACTAGCGGGATTGAGCAGTTCTTC
CDR3: CASSAGTSGIEQFF
V: TRBV11-2
J: TRBJ2-1
D: TRBD2
size: many

DNA: TGCGCCATCCGAAGGGGTTACGAGAGGGACACTGAAGCTTTCTTT
CDR3: CAIRRGYERDTEAFF
V: TRBV10-1
J: TRBJ1-1
D: NA
size: NA

DNA: TGTGCCAGCAGGATTGGAGGGACAGGGAACGGCTACACCTTC
CDR3: CASRIGGTGNGYTF
V: TRBV12-3/TRBV12-4
J: TRBJ1-2
D: TRBD1
size: few

DNA: TGTGCCAGCAGTCCGACCGGGACATACCCAGGATCGGGCACAGATACGCAGTATTTT
CDR3: CASSPTGTYPGSGTDTQYF
V: TRBV27
J: TRBJ2-3
D: NA
size: few

DNA: TGTGCCAGCAACCCACAGGGCGTCGGCACTGAAGCTTTCTTT
CDR3: CASNPQGVGTEAFF
V: TRBV27
J: TRBJ1-1
D: NA
size: many

DNA: TGTGCCAGCAGCTTAAATTGGGGGAACCAGCCCCAGCATTTT
CDR3: CASSLNWGNQPQHF
V: TRBV7-2
J: TRBJ1-5
D: NA
size: many

DNA: TGTGCCAGCAGTTTAAGGGAACACACAGGGGGCGGAAAGGCTTTCTTT
CDR3: CASSLREHTGGGKAFF
V: TRBV12-3/TRBV12-4
J: TRBJ1-1
D: TRBD1
size: NA

DNA: TGTGCCAGCAGTTACGGTTGGGGCAATGAGCAGTTCTTC
CDR3: CASSYGWGNEQFF
V: TRBV6-5
J: TRBJ2-1
D: NA
size: NA

DNA: TGCGCCAGCAGCTTGTCTAGCGGGAGAACGCGTGAGCAGTTCTTC
CDR3: CASSLSSGRTREQFF
V: TRBV5-1
J: TRBJ2-1
D: TRBD2
size: NA

DNA: TGTGCCAGCAGTTACCGGACTAGCGGGAGCTCCTACGAGCAGTACTTC
CDR3: CASSYRTSGSSYEQYF
V: TRBV6-5
J: TRBJ2-7
D: TRBD2
size: many

DNA: TGTGCCAGCAGCGTATCCCTGGAAGGACTAGCGGGAGGGGGAGAGACCCAGTACTTC
CDR3: CASSVSLEGLAGGGETQYF
V: TRBV9
J: TRBJ2-5
D: TRBD2
size: few

DNA: TGTGCCAGCAGTCGGACGGACTACGAGCAGTACTTC
CDR3: CASSRTDYEQYF
V: TRBV3-1
J: TRBJ2-7
D: NA
size: few

DNA: TGTGCCAGCAGTCTCTCGACAGGGGCATATAGCAATCAGCCCCAGCATTTT
CDR3: CASSLSTGAYSNQPQHF
V: TRBV28
J: TRBJ1-5
D: TRBD1
size: many

DNA: TGTGCCACCAGTGACTTCCTTGCGTCTAGCGGGAGGTTTGAGCAGTTCTTC
CDR3: CATSDFLASSGRFEQFF
V: TRBV24-1
J: TRBJ2-1
D: TRBD2
size: many

DNA: TGTGCCAGCAGCTTAAACGTTAGAGCCTACGAGCAGTACTTC
CDR3: CASSLNVRAYEQYF
V: TRBV5-5
J: TRBJ2-7
D: NA
size: few

DNA: TGTGCCAGCAGTTTATGGGCGGGCCCTACCTACGAGCAGTACTTC
CDR3: CASSLWAGPTYEQYF
V: TRBV28
J: TRBJ2-7
D: NA
size: NA

DNA: TGCAGCGTTTGGGGTTTCCGCTACGAGCAGTACTTC
CDR3: CSVWGFRYEQYF
V: TRBV29-1
J: TRBJ2-7
D: NA
size: many

DNA: TGTGCCAGCTCACCACCCGGAGGGGAGACCCAGTACTTC
CDR3: CASSPPGGETQYF
V: TRBV18
J: TRBJ2-5
D: NA
size: many

DNA: TGTGCCAGCAGTACCTACACGAACACTGAAGCTTTCTTT
CDR3: CASSTYTNTEAFF
V: TRBV6-1
J: TRBJ1-1
D: NA
size: NA